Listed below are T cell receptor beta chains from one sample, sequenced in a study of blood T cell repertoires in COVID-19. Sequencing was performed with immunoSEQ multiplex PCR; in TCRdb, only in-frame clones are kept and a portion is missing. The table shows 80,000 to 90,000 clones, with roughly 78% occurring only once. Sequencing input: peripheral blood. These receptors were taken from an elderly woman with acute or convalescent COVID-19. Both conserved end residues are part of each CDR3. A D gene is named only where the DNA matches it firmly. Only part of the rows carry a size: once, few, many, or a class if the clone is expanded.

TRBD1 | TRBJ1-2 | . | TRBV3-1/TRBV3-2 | CASSQQGALGGYTF | TGTGCCAGCAGCCAGCAGGGGGCGCTGGGTGGCTACACCTTC
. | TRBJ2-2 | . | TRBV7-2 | CASSLTPGINTGELFF | TGTGCCAGCAGCTTAACCCCAGGAATCAACACCGGGGAGCTGTTTTTT
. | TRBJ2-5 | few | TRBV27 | CASRPAGSQETQYF | TGTGCCAGCAGACCCGCGGGGTCTCAAGAGACCCAGTACTTC
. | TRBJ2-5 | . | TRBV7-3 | CASSFPGGETQYF | TGTGCCAGCAGCTTCCCAGGGGGGGAGACCCAGTACTTC
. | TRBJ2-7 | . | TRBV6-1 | CASSETMGQTYEQYF | TGTGCCAGCAGTGAAACTATGGGGCAGACCTACGAGCAGTACTTC
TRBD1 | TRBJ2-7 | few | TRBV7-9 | CASSLAGTGDNEQYF | TGTGCCAGCAGCCTCGCCGGGACAGGGGATAACGAGCAGTACTTC
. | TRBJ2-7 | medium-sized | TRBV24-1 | CATSDPQGSNEQYF | TGTGCCACCAGTGACCCCCAGGGTAGTAACGAGCAGTACTTC
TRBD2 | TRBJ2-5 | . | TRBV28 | CASRTRRKETQYF | TGTGCCAGTAGGACTAGGCGGAAGGAGACCCAGTACTTC
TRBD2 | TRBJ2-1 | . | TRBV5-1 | CASTLAGGKNEQFF | TGCGCCAGCACTCTAGCGGGAGGGAAAAATGAGCAGTTCTTC
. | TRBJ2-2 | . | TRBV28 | CASRGAATNTGELFF | TGTGCCAGCAGGGGAGCGGCCACGAACACCGGGGAGCTGTTTTTT
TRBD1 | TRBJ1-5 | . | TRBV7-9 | CASSLAPGQGQGQPQHF | TGTGCCAGCAGCTTAGCTCCCGGACAGGGACAAGGTCAGCCCCAGCATTTT
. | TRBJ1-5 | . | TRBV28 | CASSSGTLTGNQPQHF | TGTGCCAGCAGTTCCGGGACACTGACTGGCAATCAGCCCCAGCATTTT
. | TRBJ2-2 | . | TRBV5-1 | CASRWGGTNTGELFF | TGCGCCAGCAGATGGGGAGGTACGAACACCGGGGAGCTGTTTTTT
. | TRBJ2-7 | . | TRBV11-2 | CASSLGLNTLYEQYF | TGTGCCAGCAGCTTAGGCCTCAATACTCTATACGAGCAGTACTTC